A single TCR beta chain is shown here with its context. Its antigen is undetermined. Repertoires were generated with immunoSEQ multiplex PCR, while TCRdb's copy carries only in-frame clones and drops some. The table shows about 79,000 clones, with more than 85% occurring only once. The sample originates from a study of OX40 agonist ivuxolimab in advanced cancers. CDR1 and CDR2 from the germline V gene are SGHTS and YDEGEE. V dropped 4 bases and J dropped 2 bases, with 13 bases sitting between them. CDR3 length: 14 amino acids. Notes on the study in general: The study observed clonal expansion of CD4+ and CD8+ blood T cells by week 6 at 0.1 to 3.0 mg/kg.

The source is an adult with an advanced solid tumor such as melanoma, head and neck, liver or kidney cancer. The chain employs TRBV5-8 and TRBJ2-7; either TRBD1 or TRBD2 may supply D (5 bases each). This specimen consisted of CD4+ or CD8+ T cells sorted from blood, obtained in a trial of the OX40 agonist ivuxolimab. The CDR3 bases are TGTGCCAGCAGCCCCGGGACGGTAGCCTACGAGCAGTACTTC. It translates to CASSPGTVAYEQYF.